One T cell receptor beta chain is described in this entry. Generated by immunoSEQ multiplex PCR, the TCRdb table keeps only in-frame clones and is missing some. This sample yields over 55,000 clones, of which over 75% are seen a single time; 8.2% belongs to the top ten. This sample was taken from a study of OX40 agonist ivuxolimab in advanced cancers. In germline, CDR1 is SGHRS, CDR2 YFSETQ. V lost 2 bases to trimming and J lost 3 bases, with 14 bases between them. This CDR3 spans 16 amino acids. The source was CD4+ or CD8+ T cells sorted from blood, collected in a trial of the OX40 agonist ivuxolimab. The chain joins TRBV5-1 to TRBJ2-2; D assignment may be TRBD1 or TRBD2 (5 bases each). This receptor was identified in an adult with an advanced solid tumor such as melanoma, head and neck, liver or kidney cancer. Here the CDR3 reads CASSLDAPGHTGELFF. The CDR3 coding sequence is TGCGCCAGCAGCTTAGACGCCCCGGGGCACACCGGGGAGCTGTTTTTT.